Shown below are 20 T cell receptor beta chains from a single sample sequenced in a study of beta chain features in type 1 diabetes (dated by TCRdb to the late 2010s). General study outcomes and caveats: A moderate but significant shortening of TCRB CDR3 length was observed in type 1 diabetes patients in all four CD4+ subsets.

Receptor amplification or capture employed the immunoSEQ multiplex PCR assay. The entire amount of isolated RNA was reverse transcribed using the High Capacity cDNA Reverse Transcription Kit, so the sequenced TCRB transcripts were expressed ones. In TCRdb, the immuneACCESS table is reduced to in-frame sequences with V and J assigned. These tables do not hold every clone; where another copy was compared, an unresolved V gene accounts for under half, and the others remain unexplained. This sample has hundreds of thousands of clones in its table, and 9.3% of those were observed once. 1% of the sample comes from the top ten. Their cognate antigens are unknown. The sequenced sample consisted of central memory CD4+ T cells from blood. All receptors derive from a man aged 30-40 years with type 1 diabetes.

This clone has only a few counts. The chain uses TRBV27 and TRBJ1-1; the match to TRBD1 covers 8 bases. CDR3 length: 14 amino acids. CDR1 and CDR2 from the germline V gene are MNHEY and SMNVEV (reference sequence). The ends lost 5 bases at V and 5 bases at J; junction bases unmatched: 7. This chain's CDR3 is CASSRDRRGTEAFF. The CDR3 DNA reads TGTGCCAGCAGTCGGGACAGGAGAGGAACTGAAGCTTTCTTT.

At least ten counts were recorded for this clone. The CDR3 DNA reads TGTGCCTGGAGCCGACAGAGCACCGGGGAGCTGTTTTTT. Protein: CAWSRQSTGELFF. The J gene is TRBJ2-2, the V gene TRBV30, with D possibly matching TRBD1 (5 bases). The CDR3 length is 13 residues. V was shortened by 3 bases and J by 4 bases, with 9 bases between the two germline ends. Germline CDR1 GTSNPN, CDR2 SVGIG (reference sequence).

V and J are TRBV4-1 and TRBJ1-5; D gene unclear. With 0 bases removed from V and 8 bases from J, the gap between germline ends came to 14 bases. CDR3 length equals 15 residues. The germline gives CDR1 MGHRA, CDR2 YSYEKL. CDR3 nucleotide sequence: TGCGCCAGCAGCCAAGAGGGGATCCCCGGCAAGCCCCAGCATTTT. Encoded protein: CASSQEGIPGKPQHF.

This clone showed up just a few times. The V call is TRBV19, the J call TRBJ2-7; D remains unclear. The CDR3 length is 14 residues. Germline V CDR1 and CDR2: LNHDA, SQIVND (reference sequence). With 7 bases removed from V and 0 bases from J, the gap between germline ends came to 13 bases. The CDR3 region has the DNA TGTGCCAGTAACCAGCAGCTAAACTCCTACGAGCAGTACTTC. Translating gives CASNQQLNSYEQYF.

This clone has only a few counts. V and J are TRBV5-1 and TRBJ2-1, with 9 bases lining up with TRBD1. The germline gives CDR1 SGHRS, CDR2 YFSETQ. After removal of 4 bases from V and 1 base from J, the junction contained 3 bases not matched to a gene. The CDR3 runs 15 residues. The CDR3 nucleotides read TGCGCCAGCAGCACCGGGACAGGGTCCTACAATGAGCAGTTCTTC. Protein sequence: CASSTGTGSYNEQFF.

A few counts support this clone. The CDR3 DNA follows: TGTGCCAGCAGTTATTCGGGAGGGAACACCGGGGAGCTGTTTTTT. It yields the protein CASSYSGGNTGELFF. This rearrangement joins TRBV6-6 to TRBJ2-2, with 7 bases identical to TRBD2. CDR1 is MNHNY, CDR2 SVGAGI, per germline (reference sequence). Trimming at V came to 3 bases and at J to 1 base, leaving 2 bases not matched to a gene. The CDR3 length is 15 residues.

The rearrangement joins TRBV5-1 to TRBJ2-3; 8 nucleotides match TRBD1. Germline CDR1 and CDR2: SGHRS and YFSETQ. The CDR3 contains 15 residues. V lost 2 bases to trimming and J lost 2 bases; unmatched junction nucleotides: 4. The CDR3 loop is CASSLTGGTTDTQYF. The CDR3 DNA reads as TGCGCCAGCAGCTTAACAGGGGGGACCACAGATACGCAGTATTTT.

With regard to this clone: Just one base apart from a much larger clone, this may be a read error. Other DNA sequences in this sample translate to the same CDR3. The chain recombines TRBV6-6 with TRBJ2-1; TRBD1 agrees at 9 bases. The germline V gene encodes CDR1 MNHNY and CDR2 SVGAGI (reference sequence). The CDR3 has 15 residues. V was clipped by 5 bases and J by 2 bases; unmatched bases: 4. CDR3 sequence reads: CASSKRDRAYNEQFF. CDR3 bases: TGTGCCAGCAGTAAGCGGGACAGGGCCTACAATGAGCAGTTCTTC.

CDR3 DNA sequence: TGTGCCTGGAGTACGTCGTACACAGATACGCAGTATTTT. Its protein product is CAWSTSYTDTQYF. The V call is TRBV30, the J call TRBJ2-3; D not certain. CDR3 length equals 13 residues. Trimming took 2 bases from V and 2 from J, leaving 8 bases between them. Per germline, CDR1 GTSNPN and CDR2 SVGIG (reference sequence). Variable domain in full (rest from reference TRBV30 and TRBJ2-3): SQTIHQWPATLVQPVGSPLSLECTVEGTSNPNLYWYRQAAGRGLQLLFYSVGIGQISSEVPQNLSASRPQDRQFILSSKKLLLSDSGFYLCAWSTSYTDTQYFGPGTRLTVL.

On this clone itself: Germline is not matched at one junction end, which may reflect a read error. The chain recombines TRBV2 with TRBJ2-7; 9 bases are shared with TRBD1. Germline V gene sequence: CDR1 SNHLY, CDR2 FYNNEI. The CDR3 spans 16 residues. The CDR3 DNA reads TGTGCCAGCAGTCTATCCGGGACAGGGAACTCCCACGAGCAGTACTTC. Translating it yields CASSLSGTGNSHEQYF.

This clone was recorded a few times. The genes are TRBV6-6 and TRBJ2-7; 8 bases are shared with TRBD1. Trimming removed 10 bases from V and 3 bases from J; junction bases left unmatched: 11. CDR3 length equals 14 residues. Germline values: CDR1 MNHNY, CDR2 SVGAGI (reference sequence). The CDR3 loop reads CATALDRDHYEQYF. CDR3 DNA: TGTGCCACCGCCCTGGACAGGGATCACTACGAGCAGTACTTC.

This clone was found many times. The chain has TRBV28 and TRBJ1-5; TRBD1 aligns across 7 bases. Losses at the gene ends were 3 bases for V and 2 bases for J; bases not matched to a gene: 4. The CDR3 has 15 residues. Germline V gene lookup returns CDR1 MDHEN and CDR2 SYDVKM. The CDR3 here is CASSFGQGGNQPQHF. As DNA, the CDR3 is TGTGCCAGCAGTTTTGGGCAGGGGGGCAATCAGCCCCAGCATTTT. The full variable domain, in which reference TRBV28 and TRBJ1-5 provide the parts outside the CDR3, is DVKVTQSSRYLVKRTGEKVFLECVQDMDHENMFWYRQDPGLGLRLIYFSYDVKMKEKGDIPEGYSVSREKKERFSLILESASTNQTSMYLCASSFGQGGNQPQHFGDGTRLSIL.

This sequence joins TRBV2 and TRBJ2-5, with 8 bases aligning to TRBD2. After removal of 5 bases from V and 5 bases from J, the junction contained 7 bases not matched to a gene. The CDR3 has 14 amino acids. Germline CDR1 and CDR2: SNHLY and FYNNEI. CDR3 in DNA: TGTGCCAGCAGTCCGGGACTAGTCTGGGAGACCCAGTACTTC. Translation gives CASSPGLVWETQYF.

This clone was detected a few times. V usage is TRBV29-1 and J usage is TRBJ1-2; 11 positions agree with TRBD1. Germline V CDR1 and CDR2: SQVTM, ANQGSEA. The junction had 4 bases not matched to a gene; V was cut back by 7 bases and J by 3 bases. The CDR3 covers 13 residues. The CDR3 here is CSARTGGDYGYTF. The CDR3 nucleotides read TGCAGCGCCCGGACAGGGGGCGACTATGGCTACACCTTC. The full variable domain, with the rest looked up from reference TRBV29-1 and TRBJ1-2, is SAVISQKPSRDICQRGTSLTIQCQVDSQVTMMFWYRQQPGQSLTLIATANQGSEATYESGFVIDKFPISRPNLTFSTLTVSNMSPEDSSIYLCSARTGGDYGYTFGSGTRLTVV.

This clone has a handful of counts. This rearrangement joins TRBV10-2 to TRBJ1-2; weak D call: TRBD1 (6 bases). The CDR3 is made up of 17 amino acids. From germline, CDR1 is WSHSY and CDR2 SAAADI. V lost 0 bases and J lost 0, with 14 bases in between. The CDR3 is CASSESWTDNSNYGYTF. CDR3 sequence (DNA): TGCGCCAGCAGTGAGTCGTGGACAGACAACTCTAACTATGGCTACACCTTC.

This chain connects TRBV4-3 to TRBJ2-7; D unresolved. Germline CDR1 is LGHNA and CDR2 is YSLEER. The CDR3 is 15 residues long. V lost 0 bases and J 1 base, leaving 10 bases between the germline ends. The CDR3 sequence is CASSQDELLSYEQYF. The CDR3 bases are TGCGCCAGCAGCCAAGATGAACTGCTTTCCTACGAGCAGTACTTC.

Regarding this clone: The same CDR3 also results from other DNA sequences found in this sample. The rearrangement links TRBV7-2 to TRBJ1-5; possibly TRBD1 for D (5 bases). The CDR3 covers 13 residues. The V and J ends lost 1 base and 7 bases respectively, with 8 bases between them. In germline, CDR1 is SGHTA, CDR2 FQGNSA. This CDR3 reads CASSLGQNQPQHF. As DNA, the CDR3 is TGTGCCAGCAGCTTAGGACAGAACCAGCCCCAGCATTTT.

This chain uses TRBV5-1 with TRBJ2-2; possible D gene TRBD2, 6 bases. This CDR3 contains 14 residues. The germline V and J ends were trimmed by 5 bases and 10 bases, with 18 bases remaining between them. The germline gives CDR1 SGHRS, CDR2 YFSETQ. In DNA form, the CDR3 reads TGCGCCAGCAGGATCAAGGTTATAGCGGAGGAGCTGTTTTTT. It translates to CASRIKVIAEELFF.

CDR3 region: CSDLRGAETQYF. The CDR3 DNA is TGCAGCGATTTACGGGGGGCAGAGACCCAGTACTTC. V usage is TRBV29-1 and J usage is TRBJ2-5, with D possibly matching TRBD2 (7 bases). The CDR3 has 12 residues. Trimming took 7 bases from V and 4 from J, leaving 13 bases between them. Germline lookup yields CDR1 SQVTM and CDR2 ANQGSEA.

The chain has TRBV7-2 and TRBJ1-5; D unclear. This CDR3 is built from 13 residues. Germline V gene sequence: CDR1 SGHTA, CDR2 FQGNSA. Trimming removed 4 bases from V and 8 bases from J, with 12 bases in between. CDR3 amino acids: CASSSDPGKPQHF. CDR3 sequence (DNA): TGTGCCAGCAGCTCCGATCCGGGGAAGCCCCAGCATTTT.